These T cell receptor beta chains were read from a single sample in a study of cytomegalovirus exposure and HLA in healthy donors. TCRdb keeps only in-frame clones here, not all; method: immunoSEQ multiplex PCR. The top ten hold 4% of the sample, which has 150,000 to 180,000 clones, approximately 80% seen once. Sequencing was performed on PBMCs. The receptors were sampled from a woman aged 40 to 49 in good health and CMV-seronegative. The CDR3 runs from the conserved cysteine through the conserved F or W. D genes are given only for firm matches. Not every row has a clone size; where given, it reads once, few, many or a size class.

j_call,d_call,v_call,clone_size,cdr3_aa,cdr3_nt
TRBJ1-2,NA,TRBV5-1,NA,CASREGSNYGYTF,TGCGCCAGCAGGGAGGGATCTAACTATGGCTACACCTTC
TRBJ2-7,TRBD1,TRBV7-9,NA,CASSTNRGYEQYF,TGTGCCAGCAGCACAAACAGGGGGTACGAGCAGTACTTC
TRBJ2-2,NA,TRBV2,NA,CASSEYESNTGELFF,TGTGCCAGCAGTGAGTACGAGTCGAACACCGGGGAGCTGTTTTTT
TRBJ2-2,TRBD1,TRBV28,NA,CASTGQKGTGELFF,TGTGCCAGCACGGGACAGAAAGGCACCGGGGAGCTGTTTTTT
TRBJ2-7,TRBD1,TRBV6-1,NA,CASSRDRASYEQYF,TGTGCCAGCAGCCGGGACAGGGCTTCGTACGAGCAGTACTTC
TRBJ2-5,NA,TRBV25-1,NA,CASSPPGIGYQETQYF,TGTGCCAGCAGTCCACCGGGGATCGGGTACCAAGAGACCCAGTACTTC
TRBJ2-5,NA,TRBV9,NA,CASSLQRGETQYF,TGTGCCAGCAGCTTACAAAGAGGGGAGACCCAGTACTTC
TRBJ1-5,TRBD1,TRBV5-8,NA,CASSLTDRANQPQHF,TGTGCCAGCAGCTTGACAGACAGGGCAAATCAGCCCCAGCATTTT
TRBJ1-1,NA,TRBV29-1,NA,CSVKLASENTEAFF,TGCAGCGTAAAACTGGCTAGCGAGAACACTGAAGCTTTCTTT
TRBJ2-2,NA,TRBV29-1,NA,CSVEGLVRGTGELFF,TGCAGCGTTGAAGGCTTAGTCCGGGGGACCGGGGAGCTGTTTTTT
TRBJ1-6,NA,TRBV5-8,NA,CASSFLKFFGQGNSPLHF,TGTGCCAGCAGCTTTCTTAAATTCTTTGGCCAGGGGAATTCACCCCTCCACTTT
TRBJ2-1,TRBD1,TRBV4-1,NA,CASSQDSGGSYNEQFF,TGCGCCAGCAGCCAAGATTCAGGGGGCTCCTACAATGAGCAGTTCTTC
TRBJ2-5,NA,TRBV5-1,once,CASSLLGAEETQYF,TGCGCCAGCAGCTTATTGGGGGCAGAAGAGACCCAGTACTTC
TRBJ1-1,NA,TRBV11-2,NA,CASSYSGFTEAFF,TGTGCCAGCAGCTATAGCGGGTTCACTGAAGCTTTCTTT
TRBJ2-7,NA,TRBV5-1,NA,CASRLGDSLSSYEQYF,TGCGCCAGCCGACTAGGGGACAGCCTGAGCTCCTACGAGCAGTACTTC
TRBJ2-1,TRBD2,TRBV7-7,NA,CASSPLAAEDNEQFF,TGTGCTAGCAGCCCACTAGCGGCAGAGGACAATGAGCAGTTCTTC
TRBJ2-1,NA,TRBV11-2,NA,CASSPGRDWRSSYNEQFF,TGTGCCAGCAGCCCTGGGCGGGATTGGAGGAGCTCCTACAATGAGCAGTTCTTC
TRBJ2-7,NA,TRBV19,NA,CASSPTPIASTYEQYF,TGTGCCAGTAGCCCAACCCCTATCGCATCCACCTACGAGCAGTACTTC
TRBJ2-2,NA,TRBV10-1,NA,CASSQIIPGRTGMNTGELFF,TGCGCCAGCAGTCAGATCATACCCGGGCGAACCGGGATGAACACCGGGGAGCTGTTTTTT
TRBJ2-7,NA,TRBV28,NA,CASISTGNYEQYF,TGTGCCAGCATATCGACGGGAAACTACGAGCAGTACTTC
TRBJ1-1,TRBD1,TRBV5-8,NA,CASSLVGTANTEAFF,TGTGCCAGCAGCTTGGTGGGGACAGCTAACACTGAAGCTTTCTTT
TRBJ1-2,NA,TRBV6-5,NA,CASTRGGGGYGYTF,TGTGCCAGCACCCGAGGGGGGGGAGGTTATGGCTACACCTTC
TRBJ1-5,NA,TRBV6-6,NA,CASSYGSNQPQHF,TGTGCCAGCAGTTACGGTAGTAATCAGCCCCAGCATTTT
TRBJ1-4,TRBD1,TRBV9,NA,CASSGSGTGKEKLFF,TGTGCCAGCAGCGGTTCCGGGACAGGGAAGGAAAAACTGTTTTTT
TRBJ2-7,TRBD2,TRBV6-6,once,CASSYPSGSSYEQYF,TGTGCCAGCAGTTACCCTAGCGGGAGCTCCTACGAGCAGTACTTC
TRBJ1-1,NA,TRBV4-1,NA,CASSQEHRTIAEAFF,TGCGCCAGCAGCCAAGAGCACAGGACGATCGCTGAAGCTTTCTTT
TRBJ1-1,TRBD1,TRBV28,NA,CASSLLVGTGGTEAFF,TGTGCCAGCAGTTTATTGGTTGGGACAGGGGGCACTGAAGCTTTCTTT
TRBJ2-1,NA,TRBV10-3,NA,CAISESPINEQFF,TGTGCCATCAGTGAGTCTCCAATCAATGAGCAGTTCTTC
TRBJ2-1,TRBD2,TRBV27,NA,CASSLGGGDAEQFF,TGTGCCAGCAGTTTGGGCGGGGGGGATGCAGAGCAGTTCTTC
TRBJ2-7,TRBD1,TRBV5-1,NA,CASSLGQYGYEQYF,TGCGCCAGCAGCCTGGGACAGTACGGTTACGAGCAGTACTTC
TRBJ2-5,NA,TRBV28,NA,CASSPRAKQYF,TGTGCCAGCAGCCCCAGGGCAAAGCAGTACTTC
TRBJ2-7,TRBD1,TRBV7-9,NA,CASSLGSYGTVSYEQYF,TGTGCCAGCAGCTTAGGGTCTTATGGGACAGTCTCCTACGAGCAGTACTTC
TRBJ1-1,NA,TRBV6-5,NA,CASGRGVGAFF,TGTGCCAGCGGCAGGGGCGTCGGAGCTTTCTTT
TRBJ1-5,NA,TRBV7-9,NA,CASSPTGQPQHF,TGTGCCAGCAGCCCGACTGGTCAGCCCCAGCATTTT
TRBJ2-5,NA,TRBV7-9,once,CASSSGQGGEETQYF,TGTGCCAGCAGCTCAGGCCAGGGCGGAGAGGAGACCCAGTACTTC
TRBJ1-5,NA,TRBV11-2,NA,CASSLAGNQPQHF,TGTGCCAGCAGCTTAGCCGGGAATCAGCCCCAGCATTTT
TRBJ1-2,NA,TRBV10-3,NA,CAISEGGVGGYTF,TGTGCCATCAGTGAGGGGGGGGTTGGAGGCTACACCTTC
TRBJ2-2,NA,TRBV5-4,NA,CASSPPGGGGDTGELFF,TGTGCCAGCAGCCCGCCGGGAGGGGGCGGTGACACCGGGGAGCTGTTTTTT
TRBJ1-1,NA,TRBV6-5,NA,CASSYSRNVANTEAFF,TGTGCCAGCAGTTACTCGAGAAATGTCGCGAACACTGAAGCTTTCTTT
TRBJ2-7,NA,TRBV5-1,NA,CASRAQGGGGEQYF,TGCGCCAGCAGGGCACAGGGAGGGGGGGGCGAGCAGTACTTC
TRBJ1-2,TRBD1,TRBV29-1,NA,CSVPHQGVRGYTF,TGCAGCGTGCCACACCAGGGGGTACGGGGCTACACCTTC
TRBJ1-5,TRBD1,TRBV15,NA,CATSGDRAGNQPQHF,TGTGCCACCAGCGGGGACAGGGCGGGCAATCAGCCCCAGCATTTT
TRBJ2-3,TRBD2,TRBV27,NA,CASSLWGKVAGVSTDTQYF,TGTGCCAGCAGTTTATGGGGCAAGGTAGCGGGGGTCAGCACAGATACGCAGTATTTT
TRBJ2-2,TRBD1,TRBV29-1,NA,CSLGTGGELFF,TGCAGCCTAGGGACAGGGGGAGAGCTGTTTTTT
TRBJ2-7,TRBD1,TRBV5-8,once,CASSAGQGGEQYF,TGTGCCAGCAGCGCCGGACAGGGGGGCGAGCAGTACTTC
TRBJ1-3,NA,TRBV18,NA,CASSPGQLEGGNTIYF,TGTGCCAGCTCCCCCGGACAGCTTGAGGGTGGAAACACCATATATTTT
TRBJ2-7,NA,TRBV9,NA,CASSVDTQSSYEQYF,TGTGCCAGCAGCGTAGACACCCAGTCGTCCTACGAGCAGTACTTC